The following is a T cell receptor beta chain sequence with its context. The record originates from a study of blood T cell repertoires in COVID-19. Across the whole study: The United States, Italy and Spain provided the acute and convalescent COVID-19 samples. From T cells, B-cell-depleted T cells, or PBMCs came the material, which was cDNA or gDNA.

Cohort assignment relied on participant-reported clinical history. Recovered status in Cohort 3 required two negative PCRs, clearance, or symptom resolution. Per germline, CDR1 MNHEY and CDR2 SVGAGI. CDR3 length: 14 residues. Unmatched junction bases numbered 4, after V lost 7 bases and J lost 0 bases. The assay was immunoSEQ multiplex PCR, and TCRdb's table has in-frame clones only and misses some. The table has 320,000 or so clones, approximately 84% seen once. V is TRBV6-5 and J is TRBJ1-1; TRBD1 agrees at 8 bases. This receptor was taken from a woman aged 25-40 years who had recovered from COVID-19. Input material: PBMCs or T cells enriched from blood (not recorded which). CDR3 residues: CASTRTGLNTEAFF. Written as DNA, the CDR3 is TGTGCCAGCACCAGGACAGGGCTGAACACTGAAGCTTTCTTT.